This passage covers 17 T cell receptor beta chains from one sample sequenced in a study of response to subunit inactivated influenza vaccine. MiXCR was run by TCRdb on the RT-PCR reads, yielding one entry per CDR3 protein. The sample consists of around 750,000 distinct CDR3 sequences, over 20% of them appearing once. Sequenced material: PBMCs from blood, taken 5 days after vaccination. The receptors come from a man aged 50 to 59 who received an inactivated influenza vaccine.

This rearrangement joins TRBV20-1 to TRBJ2-7; 11 bases are a match to TRBD2. The CDR3 is 14 amino acids. V lost 5 bases, J lost 3 bases, and 6 bases stayed unmatched. Germline CDR1 and CDR2: DFQATT and SNEGSKA (reference sequence). CDR3 bases: TGCAGTGCTCCTGCCGGGACTAGCGGCTACGAGCAGTACTTC. It encodes CSAPAGTSGYEQYF.

The chain recombines TRBV6-2 or TRBV6-3 with TRBJ2-1; possibly TRBD2 for D (5 bases). With 6 bases removed from V and 4 bases from J, the gap between germline ends came to 19 bases. Germline CDR1 reads MNHEY; CDR2 reads SVGEGT. The CDR3 sequence is 16 residues long. The CDR3 DNA reads TGTGCCAGCAGACCTATCGGGGTAGGCCATTACAATGAGCAGTTCTTC. Translation: CASRPIGVGHYNEQFF.

The CDR3 nucleotides are TGTGCGACCGGGAGCAATCAGGCAGATACGCAGTATTTT. As protein: CATGSNQADTQYF. The chain has TRBV27 and TRBJ2-3; TRBD2 might be the D (6 bases). The CDR3 has 13 residues. Per germline, CDR1 MNHEY and CDR2 SMNVEV (reference sequence).

This chain links TRBV4-2 with TRBJ2-4, with D perhaps TRBD2 (6 bases). V was trimmed by 0 bases and J by 6 bases, leaving 12 bases between them. Germline V gene data show CDR1 as LGHNA and CDR2 as YNFKEQ. CDR3 length equals 15 residues. The CDR3 reads CASSQDRGTSNIQYF. For the CDR3, the DNA is TGTGCCAGCAGCCAAGACCGGGGGACCTCAAACATTCAGTACTTC.

This clonotype was found a few times. This CDR3 reads CASSPTGTGSYEQYF. The CDR3, as DNA: TGTGCCAGCAGTCCAACCGGGACAGGGTCCTACGAGCAGTACTTC. The rearrangement joins TRBV28 to TRBJ2-7; TRBD1 matches at 9 bases. Germline-derived CDR1 and CDR2 are MDHEN and SYDVKM. This CDR3 has 15 residues. V gave up 5 bases and J gave up 1 base; unmatched junction bases: 6.

There are a few counts of this clonotype. The chain employs TRBV15 and TRBJ2-1, with 9 nucleotides matching TRBD1. Trimming cost V 8 bases and J 4 bases; bases outside gene matches: 3. Looked up from germline, CDR1 is LNHNV and CDR2 is YYDKDF (reference sequence). The CDR3 sequence is 13 residues long. CDR3 in DNA: TGTGCCACCGGGACAGGGAATTACAATGAGCAGTTCTTC. Residues: CATGTGNYNEQFF.

This clonotype occurred many times. The chain links TRBV15 to TRBJ1-5; 9 bases align to TRBD1. The trim removed 2 bases at V and 4 bases at J, leaving 9 bases unmatched. This CDR3 is 17 amino acids long. The V gene's germline CDR1 is LNHNV and CDR2 YYDKDF (reference sequence). The CDR3 reads CATSRRRDRDRNQPQHF. The DNA of the CDR3 is TGTGCCACCAGCAGACGCCGGGACAGGGACCGAAATCAGCCCCAGCATTTT.

This clonotype was detected only a few times. The chain recombines TRBV15 with TRBJ2-3; 10 bases agree with TRBD1. This CDR3 has 15 amino acids. CDR1 and CDR2 from the germline V gene are LNHNV and YYDKDF (reference sequence). The V segment lost 4 bases and the J segment 2 bases; nucleotides outside the gene matches: 3. The CDR3 loop is CATSKGQGFTDTQYF. The CDR3, as DNA: TGTGCCACCAGCAAGGGACAGGGGTTCACAGATACGCAGTATTTT.

The J gene is TRBJ2-5, the V gene TRBV20-1; D is unresolved. The CDR3 sequence is 15 residues long. Trimming removed 0 bases at V and 5 bases at J, with 16 bases between. CDR1 and CDR2 (germline): DFQATT, SNEGSKA (reference sequence). CDR3 in DNA: TGCAGTGCTAGAGATCGGGTTATTGGGGTTGAGACCCAGTACTTC. Amino acid sequence: CSARDRVIGVETQYF.

The chain recombines TRBV19 with TRBJ2-1; 7 positions match TRBD1. The CDR3 consists of 11 residues. V shed 7 bases and J 7 bases; nucleotides not matched to a gene: 1. Per germline, CDR1 LNHDA and CDR2 SQIVND (reference sequence). The CDR3 protein is CASKGANEQFF. The CDR3 DNA reads TGTGCCAGTAAGGGGGCGAATGAGCAGTTCTTC.

The chain is built from TRBV7-9 and TRBJ2-2, with D possibly matching TRBD2 (6 bases). Trimming took off 7 bases at V and 11 bases at J, with 17 bases between the two ends. The CDR3 loop spans 13 amino acids. Looked up from germline, CDR1 is SEHNR and CDR2 is FQNEAQ (reference sequence). The CDR3: CASKLAVRGELFF. DNA for the CDR3: TGTGCCAGCAAACTAGCAGTGAGAGGAGAGCTGTTTTTT.

The chain uses TRBV5-1 and TRBJ2-5, with D maybe TRBD1 (6 bases). This CDR3 spans 15 amino acids. V was shortened by 4 bases and J by 5 bases, with 18 bases between the two germline ends. The germline CDR1 and CDR2 sequences are SGHRS and YFSETQ. The CDR3 bases are TGCGCCAGCAGCCCGTTCTCCAGGGGCGGGGAGACCCAGTACTTC. Its protein is CASSPFSRGGETQYF.

This clonotype was seen a handful of times. The gene calls are TRBV5-1 and TRBJ2-5, with D maybe TRBD2 (6 bases). Looked up from germline, CDR1 is SGHRS and CDR2 is YFSETQ. The ends were cut back, 1 base at V and 4 bases at J, with 11 bases in the middle. The CDR3 is 14 residues long. The CDR3 protein is CASSLSRRGETQYF. CDR3 coding DNA: TGCGCCAGCAGCTTGTCCCGGAGGGGAGAGACCCAGTACTTC. Looking up the rest from reference TRBV5-1 and TRBJ2-5 gives the full variable domain: KAGVTQTPRYLIKTRGQQVTLSCSPISGHRSVSWYQQTPGQGLQFLFEYFSETQRNKGNFPGRFSGRQFSNSRSEMNVSTLELGDSALYLCASSLSRRGETQYFGPGTRLLVL.

The rearrangement uses TRBV12-3 or TRBV12-4 and TRBJ2-3; 7 nucleotides match TRBD1. V lost 5 bases to trimming and J lost 1 base; unmatched junction nucleotides: 18. The CDR3 has 19 residues. This CDR3 is CASSPTISRFQGGTDTQYF. CDR3 DNA sequence: TGTGCCAGCAGTCCTACCATATCGAGATTTCAGGGGGGCACAGATACGCAGTATTTT.

A single count supports this clonotype. V and J are TRBV29-1 and TRBJ2-7, with TRBD2 matching over 8 bases. This CDR3 is built from 13 residues. CDR1 SQVTM and CDR2 ANQGSEA come from the germline V gene. The J segment lost 3 bases and the V segment lost 7 bases, leaving 8 bases of the junction unmatched. The CDR3 protein is CSALGLGYYEQYF. DNA of the CDR3: TGCAGCGCACTGGGACTAGGTTACTACGAGCAGTACTTC.

CDR3 protein: CASTSPRVAGGQGSYNEQFF. CDR3 DNA: TGTGCCAGTACTTCCCCCCGGGTAGCGGGAGGCCAGGGGTCCTACAATGAGCAGTTCTTC. This chain uses TRBV19 with TRBJ2-1; 10 positions agree with TRBD2. V was clipped by 7 bases and J by 1 base; unmatched bases: 19. The CDR3 sequence is 20 residues long. The germline V gene has CDR1 LNHDA and CDR2 SQIVND (reference sequence).

This clonotype appeared a few times. The chain is built from TRBV12-3 or TRBV12-4 and TRBJ1-1; D gene ambiguous. Deletions cut 6 bases from V and 0 bases from J, with 8 bases between. This CDR3 has 13 amino acids. Written as DNA, the CDR3 is TGTGCCAGCAGAGGAGGGATGAACACTGAAGCTTTCTTT. Its protein product is CASRGGMNTEAFF.